Each of the 27 T cell receptor beta chains below was sequenced from the same sample in a study of T cell responses to AZD1222 COVID-19 vaccine. Clones were sequenced by immunoSEQ multiplex PCR, and TCRdb holds only the in-frame ones, with some missing. The table includes around 160,000 clones, about 91% detected once. Sequencing used peripheral blood, obtained on day 0 of AZD1222 vaccination. The receptors stem from an adult in good health.

The chain combines TRBV5-1 with TRBJ1-1, with D possibly TRBD1 on 5 matching bases. Trimming removed 4 bases at V and 10 bases at J, with 17 bases between. The CDR3 loop spans 13 amino acids. Germline CDR1 SGHRS, CDR2 YFSETQ. CDR3 sequence reads: CASSLTGGVGAFF. CDR3 DNA sequence: TGCGCCAGCAGCCTGACGGGGGGAGTAGGAGCTTTCTTT.

The rearrangement joins TRBV6-4 to TRBJ2-3; 8 nucleotides agree with TRBD2. This CDR3 contains 17 residues. The germline CDR1 and CDR2 sequences are MRHNA and SNTAGT. J gave up 4 bases and V 0 bases, and 9 bases lay outside the gene matches. The DNA for the CDR3 is TGTGCCAGCAGTGACTCCGCCGCGGGGGGCCAGGCAGATACGCAGTATTTT. It translates to CASSDSAAGGQADTQYF.

CDR3 sequence reads: CASSLESRGTEAFF. Written as DNA, the CDR3 is TGTGCCAGCAGCTTAGAGAGCAGGGGCACTGAAGCTTTCTTT. This chain links TRBV7-6 with TRBJ1-1; possible D gene TRBD1, 6 bases. Germline CDR1 is SGHVS and CDR2 is FNYEAQ. The V gene lost 1 base and the J gene lost 4 bases, with 10 bases spanning the gap. The CDR3 has 14 amino acids.

V usage is TRBV24-1 and J usage is TRBJ2-5; 7 nucleotides match TRBD2. V gave up 1 base and J gave up 5 bases; unmatched junction bases: 6. The CDR3 contains 15 residues. The germline V gene encodes CDR1 KGHDR and CDR2 SFDVKD. CDR3 DNA: TGTGCCACCAGTGATTTTGCGGGGGTCGGGGAGACCCAGTACTTC. Translating it yields CATSDFAGVGETQYF.

This clone was found once. The chain uses TRBV19 and TRBJ1-4, with TRBD1 as a possible D gene (6 bases). In germline, CDR1 is LNHDA, CDR2 SQIVND (reference sequence). The germline V and J ends were trimmed by 5 bases and 7 bases, with 14 bases remaining between them. This CDR3 is 14 amino acids long. The DNA of the CDR3 is TGTGCCAGTAGTCCCACAGGAGGGGGTGAAAAACTGTTTTTT. Protein product: CASSPTGGGEKLFF.

This rearrangement joins TRBV2 to TRBJ1-2; TRBD1 matches at 7 bases. The V gene's germline CDR1 is SNHLY and CDR2 FYNNEI. The CDR3 covers 14 residues. The V segment lost 5 bases and the J segment 6 bases; nucleotides outside the gene matches: 9. The CDR3 reads CASSLTRQGDGYTF. The CDR3 region has the DNA TGTGCCAGCAGTTTAACACGACAGGGCGATGGCTACACCTTC.

J is TRBJ2-3 and V is TRBV5-4; D remains ambiguous. This CDR3 is built from 17 residues. CDR1 and CDR2 (germline): SGHNT, YYREEE (reference sequence). Trimming shortened V by 4 bases and J by 0 bases, and 18 bases separated the two germline ends. For the CDR3, the DNA is TGTGCCAGCAGCCTAGGAGTCGCGGTTTCTAGCACAGATACGCAGTATTTT. Amino acid sequence: CASSLGVAVSSTDTQYF. Complete variable domain (other parts from reference TRBV5-4 and TRBJ2-3): ETGVTQSPTHLIKTRGQQVTLRCSSQSGHNTVSWYQQALGQGPQFIFQYYREEENGRGNFPPRFSGLQFPNYSSELNVNALELDDSALYLCASSLGVAVSSTDTQYFGPGTRLTVL.

This chain uses TRBV6-5 with TRBJ1-1, with D uncertain. V lost 4 bases and J lost 3, with 9 bases in between. Per germline, CDR1 MNHEY and CDR2 SVGAGI. The CDR3 spans 13 residues. The CDR3 nucleotides read TGTGCCAGCAGTTGGTCGAAAGACACTGAAGCTTTCTTT. As protein: CASSWSKDTEAFF.

The chain recombines TRBV11-2 with TRBJ2-7, with a tentative D call TRBD1 (6 bases). The CDR3 totals 12 residues. Trimming took 5 bases from V and 3 from J, leaving 8 bases between them. CDR1 is SGHAT, CDR2 FQNNGV, per germline. CDR3 nucleotide sequence: TGTGCCAGCAGCAGGGACATCTACGAGCAGTACTTC. It codes for CASSRDIYEQYF.

The chain couples TRBV24-1 to TRBJ2-3, with TRBD2 identical over 9 bases. Trimming took 3 bases from V and 4 from J; bases not matched to a gene: 10. The CDR3 contains 17 residues. From germline, CDR1 is KGHDR and CDR2 SFDVKD. The CDR3 DNA follows: TGTGCCACCAGTGATACTGGACTAGCGAGCAGCTCAGATACGCAGTATTTT. It encodes CATSDTGLASSSDTQYF.

This chain joins TRBV7-3 and TRBJ1-1; no clear D gene. The germline V gene encodes CDR1 SGHTA and CDR2 FQGTGA. V was trimmed by 7 bases and J by 3 bases, leaving 12 bases between them. This CDR3 has 13 amino acids. The CDR3 nucleotides are TGTGCCAGCACTCCGGGAAGGGACACTGAAGCTTTCTTT. Protein product: CASTPGRDTEAFF.

J is TRBJ2-2 and V is TRBV2; 7 bases align to TRBD1. V dropped 6 bases and J dropped 1; count of bases not matched to a gene: 5. Per the germline V gene, CDR1 is SNHLY and CDR2 is FYNNEI. This CDR3 has 15 residues. Here the CDR3 DNA reads TGTGCCAGCAGAACCGGGACAGTGAACACCGGGGAGCTGTTTTTT. Translated: CASRTGTVNTGELFF. Supplemented by reference TRBV2 and TRBJ2-2, the full variable domain reads EPEVTQTPSHQVTQMGQEVILRCVPISNHLYFYWYRQILGQKVEFLVSFYNNEISEKSEIFDDQFSVERPDGSNFTLKIRSTKLEDSAMYFCASRTGTVNTGELFFGEGSRLTVL.

The rearrangement uses TRBV7-2 and TRBJ2-3; D is possibly TRBD2 (6 bases). The CDR3 spans 15 residues. V lost 5 bases, J lost 1 base, and 13 bases lay in between. The germline V gene has CDR1 SGHTA and CDR2 FQGNSA. CDR3 loop: CASSHRDSRTDTQYF. CDR3 nucleotide sequence: TGTGCCAGCAGCCACCGGGACTCCCGCACAGATACGCAGTATTTT.

The chain has TRBV18 and TRBJ2-3; D remains ambiguous. CDR3 size: 16 residues. Germline V lookup: CDR1 KGHSH, CDR2 LQKENI. V gave up 5 bases and J gave up 3 bases, with 18 bases separating them. DNA for the CDR3: TGTGCCAGCTCATCGCTCTCCGTGAGAGGAACAGATACGCAGTATTTT. Translating it yields CASSSLSVRGTDTQYF.

This sequence joins TRBV5-4 and TRBJ2-1; 9 bases fit TRBD2. This CDR3 contains 18 residues. V shed 5 bases, J shed 0 bases, and the junction held 12 bases outside the gene matches. Germline CDR1 reads SGHNT; CDR2 reads YYREEE (reference sequence). The CDR3 coding sequence is TGTGCCAGCAGTCTCCGGACTAGCGCGGGAAGCTCCTACAATGAGCAGTTCTTC. Translating gives CASSLRTSAGSSYNEQFF. The full variable domain, in which reference TRBV5-4 and TRBJ2-1 provide the parts outside the CDR3, is ETGVTQSPTHLIKTRGQQVTLRCSSQSGHNTVSWYQQALGQGPQFIFQYYREEENGRGNFPPRFSGLQFPNYSSELNVNALELDDSALYLCASSLRTSAGSSYNEQFFGPGTRLTVL.

This clone was observed a few times. The same CDR3 is also encoded by other DNA sequences in this sample. The J gene is TRBJ1-2, the V gene TRBV5-1, with D possibly being TRBD1 (5 bases). Trimming left V 3 bases short and J 4 bases short, with 10 bases between. The CDR3 is 13 amino acids. Germline CDR1 SGHRS, CDR2 YFSETQ. The CDR3 sequence: CASSSGGGYGYTF. CDR3 sequence (DNA): TGCGCCAGCAGCTCTGGGGGTGGCTATGGCTACACCTTC.

The rearrangement links TRBV6-5 to TRBJ1-2; 9 positions match TRBD1. The CDR3 contains 13 residues. Germline trimming cut 5 bases from V and 3 bases from J; bases unmatched to any gene: 1. Germline V gene sequence: CDR1 MNHEY, CDR2 SVGAGI. This CDR3 is CASSRDRDYGYTF. The CDR3 region has the DNA TGTGCCAGCAGTAGGGACAGGGACTATGGCTACACCTTC.

The chain is built from TRBV11-2 and TRBJ1-4, with TRBD1 matching 7 bases. The CDR3 spans 16 residues. CDR1 is SGHAT, CDR2 FQNNGV, per germline. With V trimmed by 3 bases and J by 7 bases, 11 bases remained unmatched. The CDR3 bases are TGTGCCAGCAGCTTTGGGACAGTCAGTATCAGTGAAAAACTGTTTTTT. Amino acid sequence: CASSFGTVSISEKLFF. The whole variable domain, remainder taken from reference TRBV11-2 and TRBJ1-4, is EAGVAQSPRYKIIEKRQSVAFWCNPISGHATLYWYQQILGQGPKLLIQFQNNGVVDDSQLPKDRFSAERLKGVDSTLKIQPAKLEDSAVYLCASSFGTVSISEKLFFGSGTQLSVL.

The sample holds one count of this clone. The chain combines TRBV7-9 with TRBJ2-5; no reliable D call. Trimming took 1 base from V and 5 from J, leaving 8 bases between them. There are 13 residues in the CDR3. Per the germline V gene, CDR1 is SEHNR and CDR2 is FQNEAQ (reference sequence). Here the CDR3 DNA reads TGTGCCAGCAGCTTAGGGGTAGACGAGACCCAGTACTTC. Translating gives CASSLGVDETQYF.

The V call is TRBV7-9, the J call TRBJ1-1; D possibly corresponds to TRBD1 (5 bases). Germline CDR1 SEHNR, CDR2 FQNEAQ (reference sequence). Trimming removed 6 bases at V and 5 bases at J, with 7 bases between. The CDR3 covers 11 residues. CDR3 amino acids: CASSSGTEAFF. CDR3 in DNA: TGTGCCAGCAGTTCAGGGACTGAAGCTTTCTTT.

In regard to this clone: Other DNA sequences in the sample encode the same CDR3. The V and J genes are TRBV4-1 and TRBJ2-7; 10 bases are shared with TRBD2. The CDR3 length is 16 residues. Germline CDR1 reads MGHRA; CDR2 reads YSYEKL. Losses at the gene ends were 1 base for V and 3 bases for J; bases not matched to a gene: 6. This CDR3 reads CASSQGLAGARYEQYF. CDR3 DNA sequence: TGCGCCAGCAGCCAAGGACTAGCGGGCGCCCGCTACGAGCAGTACTTC.

This clone was picked up a small number of times. V usage is TRBV5-5 and J usage is TRBJ1-2; D call uncertain. The CDR3 consists of 16 residues. V lost 3 bases to trimming and J lost 4 bases, with 19 bases between them. The V gene's germline CDR1 is SGHKS and CDR2 YYEKEE (reference sequence). The CDR3 DNA is TGTGCCAGCAGCTCCCAAGCGGCAGCGAATATCTATGGCTACACCTTC. Translation: CASSSQAAANIYGYTF.

V gene TRBV6-5 combines with J gene TRBJ1-2; maybe TRBD1 (6 bases). The germline gives CDR1 MNHEY, CDR2 SVGAGI. V was cut by 5 bases and J by 1 base, with 11 bases left in between. The CDR3 totals 14 residues. DNA for the CDR3: TGTGCCAGCAGTCAGGGGCGACTTAACTATGGCTACACCTTC. Its translation is CASSQGRLNYGYTF.

The chain uses TRBV7-9 and TRBJ2-1; D is perhaps TRBD1 or TRBD2 (6 bases each). Trimming took 1 base from V and 0 from J, leaving 10 bases between them. The CDR3 sequence is 16 residues long. Per the germline V gene, CDR1 is SEHNR and CDR2 is FQNEAQ (reference sequence). CDR3 sequence: CASSLGGGTSYNEQFF. DNA for the CDR3: TGTGCCAGCAGCTTAGGAGGGGGGACCTCCTACAATGAGCAGTTCTTC.

The chain links TRBV10-3 to TRBJ2-3, with D perhaps TRBD1 (6 bases). Germline lookup yields CDR1 ENHRY and CDR2 SYGVKD. CDR3 size: 12 residues. The germline V and J ends were trimmed by 8 bases and 5 bases, with 11 bases remaining between them. The CDR3 here is CAISKGGDTQYF. In DNA form, the CDR3 reads TGTGCCATCTCAAAAGGGGGAGATACGCAGTATTTT.

The chain has TRBV6-6 and TRBJ1-4; TRBD1 matches 8 bases. V trimming: 6 bases; J trimming: 6 bases; junction bases outside the gene matches: 6. The CDR3 contains 14 residues. The germline V gene has CDR1 MNHNY and CDR2 SVGAGI (reference sequence). In nucleotides, the CDR3 is TGTGCCAGCAGCCGCGACAGGGGTGATGAAAAACTGTTTTTT. It translates to CASSRDRGDEKLFF.

This clone has only one observation. The V and J genes are TRBV19 and TRBJ2-1; D gene uncertain. Germline values: CDR1 LNHDA, CDR2 SQIVND (reference sequence). CDR3 length: 15 residues. V lost 6 bases to trimming and J lost 2 bases, with 14 bases between them. The CDR3, as DNA: TGTGCCAGTAGCCGCGGTCTCAGCACCTACAATGAGCAGTTCTTC. This gives the protein CASSRGLSTYNEQFF.